Shown below are 18 T cell receptor beta chains from a single sample sequenced in a study of cytomegalovirus exposure and HLA in healthy donors. Vbeta (60) and Jbeta (13) primers were used in the PCR. Sequencing was performed with immunoSEQ multiplex PCR; in TCRdb, only in-frame clones are kept and a portion is missing. The sample carries about 250,000 clones, approximately 91% recorded once. Sequences were obtained from PBMCs. Source of these receptors: a girl aged 2 to 9 in good health and CMV-seronegative.

This rearrangement joins TRBV11-2 to TRBJ2-4, with D unresolved. The V and J ends lost 5 bases and 7 bases respectively, with 9 bases between them. Germline V gene sequence: CDR1 SGHAT, CDR2 FQNNGV. This CDR3 spans 12 amino acids. This chain's CDR3 is CASSPRTNIQYF. DNA for the CDR3: TGTGCCAGCAGCCCGAGAACCAACATTCAGTACTTC.

A note on this clone: The junction departs from germline at one end; a sequencing error may be responsible. The gene calls are TRBV2 and TRBJ2-5; TRBD1 aligns across 7 bases. The DNA matches TRBJ2-7 better at its end, which makes the J call doubtful. From germline, CDR1 is SNHLY and CDR2 FYNNEI. The CDR3 has 16 amino acids. The DNA for the CDR3 is TGTGCCAGCACTGAAGCAGGGACAGTGCTGTCCTACGAGCAGTACTTC. Translated: CASTEAGTVLSYEQYF.

The genes are TRBV11-2 and TRBJ2-7; D gene ambiguous. Trimming shortened V by 5 bases and J by 5 bases, and 10 bases separated the two germline ends. The V gene's germline CDR1 is SGHAT and CDR2 FQNNGV. The CDR3 spans 12 residues. The CDR3 coding sequence is TGTGCCAGCAGCGAGACGGAGAACGAGCAGTACTTC. It yields the protein CASSETENEQYF.

The chain couples TRBV9 to TRBJ1-2; 10 bases fit TRBD1. Unmatched junction bases numbered 4, after V lost 4 bases and J lost 10 bases. The germline CDR1 and CDR2 sequences are SGDLS and YYNGEE. CDR3 length equals 12 residues. This chain's CDR3 is CASSSGTGDYTF. DNA of the CDR3: TGTGCCAGCAGCAGCGGGACAGGGGACTACACCTTC.

As DNA, the CDR3 is TGTGCCAGCAGGCCGGGACAGACTATCTCCTACGAGCAGTACTTC. Translating it yields CASRPGQTISYEQYF. V is TRBV6-1 and J is TRBJ2-7; 7 bases align to TRBD1. The trim removed 6 bases at V and 0 bases at J, leaving 8 bases unmatched. The CDR3 is made up of 15 amino acids. Germline assignment: CDR1 MNHNS and CDR2 SASEGT.

This chain connects TRBV2 to TRBJ2-1; possible D gene TRBD2, 5 bases. The CDR3 covers 11 residues. Trimming took 8 bases from V and 6 from J, leaving 8 bases between them. Germline V gene data show CDR1 as SNHLY and CDR2 as FYNNEI. Written as DNA, the CDR3 is TGTGCCAGCCCACGGGGCAATGAGCAGTTCTTC. It is translated as CASPRGNEQFF. Looking up the rest from reference TRBV2 and TRBJ2-1 gives the full variable domain: EPEVTQTPSHQVTQMGQEVILRCVPISNHLYFYWYRQILGQKVEFLVSFYNNEISEKSEIFDDQFSVERPDGSNFTLKIRSTKLEDSAMYFCASPRGNEQFFGPGTRLTVL.

This chain links TRBV30 with TRBJ1-1; TRBD1 might be the D (6 bases). Germline V lookup: CDR1 GTSNPN, CDR2 SVGIG (reference sequence). V gave up 3 bases and J gave up 12 bases, with 20 bases separating them. The CDR3 is made up of 13 amino acids. CDR3 DNA: TGTGCCTGGAGGACCCCCAGGGGCCGAGCCCCTTTCTTT. Amino acid sequence: CAWRTPRGRAPFF.

This clone appeared once. The chain has TRBV28 and TRBJ1-2, with 9 bases identical to TRBD1. The CDR3 spans 14 residues. With V trimmed by 6 bases and J by 6 bases, 8 bases remained unmatched. Germline assignment: CDR1 MDHEN and CDR2 SYDVKM. The CDR3 protein is CASRDPGQGHGYTF. Here the CDR3 DNA reads TGTGCCAGCAGAGACCCGGGACAGGGTCATGGCTACACCTTC.

The chain joins TRBV23-1 to TRBJ2-7, with D possibly being TRBD1 (6 bases). TRBV23-1 qualifies as an ORF whose function is uncertain. Trimming pared 11 bases from V and 0 bases from J, leaving 14 bases between. CDR3 length: 13 residues. The chain's CDR3 is CAPDSGSSYEQYF. CDR3 nucleotides: TGCGCCCCGGACAGTGGCAGCTCCTACGAGCAGTACTTC.

This clone was detected once. V and J are TRBV11-3 and TRBJ2-1, with 7 bases aligning to TRBD2. Germline assignment: CDR1 SGHNT and CDR2 YENEEA. Trimming took 5 bases from V and 8 from J; bases not matched to a gene: 15. The CDR3 length is 16 residues. The chain's CDR3 is CASSPRGGRNIDEQFF. The CDR3 DNA reads as TGTGCCAGCAGCCCCCGTGGCGGGAGAAATATCGATGAGCAGTTCTTC.

The chain couples TRBV13 to TRBJ2-2; no clear D gene. The CDR3 totals 13 residues. Germline lookup yields CDR1 PRHDT and CDR2 FYEKMQ (reference sequence). V lost 5 bases and J lost 6, with 10 bases in between. The CDR3 region is CASSARLAGELFF. CDR3 in DNA: TGTGCCAGCAGCGCCCGACTCGCCGGGGAGCTGTTTTTT.

V is TRBV6-5 and J is TRBJ1-2; TRBD1 matches 7 bases. The CDR3 length is 11 residues. The germline CDR1 and CDR2 sequences are MNHEY and SVGAGI. J lost 6 bases, V lost 6 bases, and 1 base had no gene match. The CDR3 region has the DNA TGTGCCAGCAGCAGGGGGAATGGCTACACCTTC. Translated, it gives CASSRGNGYTF.

This sequence joins TRBV9 and TRBJ2-5, with 7 bases identical to TRBD2. The CDR3 covers 14 residues. V shed 0 bases, J shed 5 bases, and the junction held 4 bases outside the gene matches. Germline V lookup: CDR1 SGDLS, CDR2 YYNGEE. CDR3 sequence: CASSVAGLGETQYF. CDR3 in DNA: TGTGCCAGCAGCGTAGCTGGACTAGGGGAGACCCAGTACTTC.

The chain uses TRBV7-6 and TRBJ1-1, with D tentatively TRBD1 (5 bases). V was trimmed by 2 bases and J by 3 bases, leaving 13 bases between them. Germline CDR1 is SGHVS and CDR2 is FNYEAQ. This CDR3 region has 15 residues. The CDR3 loop reads CASSLLGAQDTEAFF. The DNA of the CDR3 is TGTGCCAGCAGCTTATTAGGGGCGCAGGACACTGAAGCTTTCTTT.

In its sample, this clone was seen once. The V call is TRBV2, the J call TRBJ1-3, with no clear D. The CDR3 consists of 16 residues. Germline V lookup: CDR1 SNHLY, CDR2 FYNNEI. Between the trimmed V and J ends, which lost 0 bases and 2 bases, there was a span of 11 bases. CDR3 sequence reads: CASSEAITFTGNTIYF. The CDR3 region has the DNA TGTGCCAGCAGTGAAGCGATAACATTCACTGGAAACACCATATATTTT.

The gene calls are TRBV27 and TRBJ2-7; D perhaps matches TRBD1 (6 bases). Germline CDR1 reads MNHEY; CDR2 reads SMNVEV (reference sequence). Between the trimmed V and J ends, which lost 6 bases and 3 bases, there was a span of 9 bases. There are 12 residues in the CDR3. The CDR3 bases are TGTGCCAGCAGACAGGGCCTCTACGAGCAGTACTTC. Protein product: CASRQGLYEQYF.

CDR3: CASSDLAGGHLSFTDTQYF. CDR3 nucleotides: TGTGCCAGCAGTGATCTAGCGGGAGGGCATCTTTCTTTCACAGATACGCAGTATTTT. This chain connects TRBV6-1 to TRBJ2-3; 12 bases line up with TRBD2. The germline V gene has CDR1 MNHNS and CDR2 SASEGT. Unmatched junction bases numbered 12, after V lost 3 bases and J lost 2 bases. This CDR3 is 19 amino acids long.

The chain couples TRBV2 to TRBJ1-5; a possible D gene is TRBD1 (5 bases). Germline assignment: CDR1 SNHLY and CDR2 FYNNEI. Trimming took off 8 bases at V and 10 bases at J, with 24 bases between the two ends. The CDR3 is 15 residues long. CDR3 residues: CASSPMAGPTNPQHF. CDR3 sequence (DNA): TGTGCCAGCTCACCGATGGCGGGACCCACGAACCCCCAGCATTTT.